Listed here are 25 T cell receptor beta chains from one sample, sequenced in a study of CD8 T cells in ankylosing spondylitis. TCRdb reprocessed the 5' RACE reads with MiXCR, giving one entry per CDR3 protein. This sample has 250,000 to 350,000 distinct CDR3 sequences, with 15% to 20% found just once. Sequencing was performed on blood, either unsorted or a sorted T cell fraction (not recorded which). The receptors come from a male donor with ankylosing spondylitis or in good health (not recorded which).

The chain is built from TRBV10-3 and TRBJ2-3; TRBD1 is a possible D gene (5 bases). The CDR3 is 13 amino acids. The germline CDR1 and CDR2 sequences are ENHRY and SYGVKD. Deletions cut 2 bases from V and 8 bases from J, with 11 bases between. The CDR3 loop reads CAISEPVRGTQYF. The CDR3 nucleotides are TGTGCCATCAGTGAGCCGGTTAGGGGTACGCAGTATTTT.

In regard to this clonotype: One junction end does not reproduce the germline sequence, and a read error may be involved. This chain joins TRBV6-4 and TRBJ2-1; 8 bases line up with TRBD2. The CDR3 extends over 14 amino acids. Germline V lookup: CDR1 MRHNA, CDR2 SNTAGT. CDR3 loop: CASSAGGGYSEQFF. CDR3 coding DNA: TGTGCCAGCAGTGCGGGAGGGGGTTACAGTGAGCAGTTCTTC.

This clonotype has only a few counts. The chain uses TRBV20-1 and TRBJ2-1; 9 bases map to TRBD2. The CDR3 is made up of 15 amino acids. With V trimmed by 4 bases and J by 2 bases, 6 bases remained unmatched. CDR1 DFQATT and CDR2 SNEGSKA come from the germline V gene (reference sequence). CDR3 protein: CSAKLAGVAYNEQFF. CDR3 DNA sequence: TGCAGTGCTAAATTAGCGGGAGTGGCCTACAATGAGCAGTTCTTC.

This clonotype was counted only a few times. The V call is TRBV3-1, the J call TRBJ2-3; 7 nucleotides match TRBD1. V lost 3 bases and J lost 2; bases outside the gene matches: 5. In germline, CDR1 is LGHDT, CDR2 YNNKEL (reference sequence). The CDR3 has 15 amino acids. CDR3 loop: CASSHPTGNTDTQYF. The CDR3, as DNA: TGTGCCAGCAGCCACCCGACAGGGAACACAGATACGCAGTATTTT.

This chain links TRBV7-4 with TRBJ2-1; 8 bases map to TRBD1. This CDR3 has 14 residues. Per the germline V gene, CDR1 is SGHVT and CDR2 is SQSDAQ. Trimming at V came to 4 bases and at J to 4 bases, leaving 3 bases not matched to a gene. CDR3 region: CASSSGQGYNEQFF. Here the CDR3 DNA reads TGTGCCAGCAGCTCCGGACAGGGTTACAATGAGCAGTTCTTC.

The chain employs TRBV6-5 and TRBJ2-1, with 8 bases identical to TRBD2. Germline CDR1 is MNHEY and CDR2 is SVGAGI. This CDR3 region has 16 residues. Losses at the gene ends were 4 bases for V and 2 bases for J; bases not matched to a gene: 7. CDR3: CASSSAGTRTYNEQFF. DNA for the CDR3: TGTGCCAGCAGTTCCGCCGGGACTAGGACCTACAATGAGCAGTTCTTC.

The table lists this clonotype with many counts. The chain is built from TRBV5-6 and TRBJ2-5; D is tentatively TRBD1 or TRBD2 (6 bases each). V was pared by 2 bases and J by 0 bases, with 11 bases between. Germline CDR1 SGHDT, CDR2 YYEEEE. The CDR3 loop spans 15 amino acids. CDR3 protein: CASSFLGGNQETQYF. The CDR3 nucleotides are TGTGCCAGCAGCTTCCTAGGGGGGAACCAAGAGACCCAGTACTTC. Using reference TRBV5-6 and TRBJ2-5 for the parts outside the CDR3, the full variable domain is DAGVTQSPTHLIKTRGQQVTLRCSPKSGHDTVSWYQQALGQGPQFIFQYYEEEERQRGNFPDRFSGHQFPNYSSELNVNALLLGDSALYLCASSFLGGNQETQYFGPGTRLLVL.

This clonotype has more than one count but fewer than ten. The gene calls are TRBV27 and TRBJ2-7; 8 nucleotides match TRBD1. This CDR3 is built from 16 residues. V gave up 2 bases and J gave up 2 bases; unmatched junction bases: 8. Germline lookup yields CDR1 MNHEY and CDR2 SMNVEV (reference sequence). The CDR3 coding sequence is TGTGCCAGCAGTTTAAGGGGGACAGGTCCCCCCTACGAGCAGTACGTC. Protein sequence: CASSLRGTGPPYEQYV.

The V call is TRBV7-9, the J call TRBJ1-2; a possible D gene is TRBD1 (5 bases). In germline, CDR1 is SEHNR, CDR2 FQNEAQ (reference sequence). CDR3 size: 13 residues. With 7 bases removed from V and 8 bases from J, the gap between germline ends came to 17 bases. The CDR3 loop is CASIPVGAEGYTF. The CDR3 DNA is TGTGCCAGCATCCCCGTAGGGGCCGAAGGCTACACCTTC.

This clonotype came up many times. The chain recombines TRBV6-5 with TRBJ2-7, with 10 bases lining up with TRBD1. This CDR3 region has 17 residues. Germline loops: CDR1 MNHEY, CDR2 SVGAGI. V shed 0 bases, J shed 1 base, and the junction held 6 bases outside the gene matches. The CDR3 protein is CASSYSNPGQGSYEQYV. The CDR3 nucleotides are TGTGCCAGCAGTTACTCGAATCCGGGACAGGGGTCCTACGAGCAGTACGTC.

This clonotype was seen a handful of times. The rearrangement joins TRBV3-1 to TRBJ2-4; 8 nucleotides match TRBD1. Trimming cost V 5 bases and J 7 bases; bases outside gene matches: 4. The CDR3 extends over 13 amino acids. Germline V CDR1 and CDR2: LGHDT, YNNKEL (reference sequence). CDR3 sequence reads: CASSGAGGNIQYF. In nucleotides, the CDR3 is TGTGCCAGCAGCGGGGCAGGGGGCAACATTCAGTACTTC.

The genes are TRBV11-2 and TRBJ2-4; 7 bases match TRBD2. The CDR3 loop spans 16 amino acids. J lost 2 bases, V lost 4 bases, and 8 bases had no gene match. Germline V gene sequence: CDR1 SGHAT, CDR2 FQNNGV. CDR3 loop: CASSSRQRGTKNIQYF. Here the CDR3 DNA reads TGTGCCAGCAGCTCCCGTCAGCGGGGTACCAAAAACATTCAGTACTTC.

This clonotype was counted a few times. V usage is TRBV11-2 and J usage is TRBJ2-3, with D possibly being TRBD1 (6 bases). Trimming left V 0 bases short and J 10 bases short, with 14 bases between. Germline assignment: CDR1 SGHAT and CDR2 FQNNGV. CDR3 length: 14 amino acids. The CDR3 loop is CASSLDLPGQAQYF. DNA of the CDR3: TGTGCCAGCAGCTTAGATCTTCCGGGACAAGCGCAGTATTTT.

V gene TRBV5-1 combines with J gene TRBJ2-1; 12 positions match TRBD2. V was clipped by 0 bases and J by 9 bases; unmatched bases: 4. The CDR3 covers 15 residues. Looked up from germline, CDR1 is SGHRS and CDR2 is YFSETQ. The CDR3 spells CASSLGLAGVTEQFF. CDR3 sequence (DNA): TGCGCCAGCAGCTTGGGACTAGCGGGAGTGACTGAGCAGTTCTTC.

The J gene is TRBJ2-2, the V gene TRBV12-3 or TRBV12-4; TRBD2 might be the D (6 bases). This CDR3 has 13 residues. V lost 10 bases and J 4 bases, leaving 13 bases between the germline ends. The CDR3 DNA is TGTGCCACTACAAGCGGGCTCACCGGGGAGCTGTTTTTT. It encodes CATTSGLTGELFF.

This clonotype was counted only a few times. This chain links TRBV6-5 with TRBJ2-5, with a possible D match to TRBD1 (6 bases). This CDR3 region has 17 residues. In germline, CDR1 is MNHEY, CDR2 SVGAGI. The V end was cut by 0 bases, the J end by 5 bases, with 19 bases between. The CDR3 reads CASSYSRPGQGTETQYF. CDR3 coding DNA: TGTGCCAGCAGTTACTCCCGACCCGGCCAGGGGACCGAGACCCAGTACTTC.

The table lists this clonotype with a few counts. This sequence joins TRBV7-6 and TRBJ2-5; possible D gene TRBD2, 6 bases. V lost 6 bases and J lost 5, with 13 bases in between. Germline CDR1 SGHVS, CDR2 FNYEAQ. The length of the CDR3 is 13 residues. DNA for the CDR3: TGTGCCAGCAGGGAAGCGGGTGGCGAGACCCAGTACTTC. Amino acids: CASREAGGETQYF.

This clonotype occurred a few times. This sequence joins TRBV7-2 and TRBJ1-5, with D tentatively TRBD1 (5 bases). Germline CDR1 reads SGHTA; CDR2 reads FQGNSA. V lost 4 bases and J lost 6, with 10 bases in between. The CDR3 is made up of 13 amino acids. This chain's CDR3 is CASSSWRGQPQHF. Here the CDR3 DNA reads TGTGCCAGCAGCTCCTGGAGGGGTCAGCCCCAGCATTTT.

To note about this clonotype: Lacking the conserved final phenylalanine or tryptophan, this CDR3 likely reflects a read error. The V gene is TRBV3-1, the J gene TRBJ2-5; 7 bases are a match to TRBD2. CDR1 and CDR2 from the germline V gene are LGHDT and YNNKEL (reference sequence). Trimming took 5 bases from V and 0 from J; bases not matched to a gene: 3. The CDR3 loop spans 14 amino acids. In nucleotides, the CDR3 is TGTGCCAGCAGCGGTAGCGGGTACCAAGAGACCCAGTACCTC. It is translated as CASSGSGYQETQYL.

CDR3 sequence: CASSATGAHNQPQHF. Here the CDR3 DNA reads TGCGCCAGCAGCGCCACCGGGGCCCACAATCAGCCCCAGCATTTT. This chain links TRBV5-1 with TRBJ1-5; tentative D call: TRBD1 (5 bases). Trimming left V 4 bases short and J 3 bases short, with 14 bases between. The CDR3 totals 15 residues. Germline V CDR1 and CDR2: SGHRS, YFSETQ.

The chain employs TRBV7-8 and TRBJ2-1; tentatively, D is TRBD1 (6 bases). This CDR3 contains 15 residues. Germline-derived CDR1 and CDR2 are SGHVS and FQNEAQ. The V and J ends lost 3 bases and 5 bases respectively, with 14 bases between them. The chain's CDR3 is CASSFQGFLNNEQFF. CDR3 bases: TGTGCCAGCAGCTTTCAGGGGTTCCTAAACAATGAGCAGTTCTTC.

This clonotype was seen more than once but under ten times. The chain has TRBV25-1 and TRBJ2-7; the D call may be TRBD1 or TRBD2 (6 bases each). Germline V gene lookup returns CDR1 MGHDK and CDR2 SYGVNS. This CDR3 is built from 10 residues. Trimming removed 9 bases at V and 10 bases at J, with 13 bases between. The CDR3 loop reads CASRGTEQYV. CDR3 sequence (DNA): TGTGCCAGTAGGGGGACTGAACAGTACGTC.

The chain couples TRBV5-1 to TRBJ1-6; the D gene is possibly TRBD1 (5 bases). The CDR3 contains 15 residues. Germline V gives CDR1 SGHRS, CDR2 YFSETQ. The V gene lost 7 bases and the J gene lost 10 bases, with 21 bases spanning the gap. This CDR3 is CASGLEPGRKSPLHF. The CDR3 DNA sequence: TGCGCCAGCGGATTAGAACCGGGACGAAAATCACCCCTCCACTTT.

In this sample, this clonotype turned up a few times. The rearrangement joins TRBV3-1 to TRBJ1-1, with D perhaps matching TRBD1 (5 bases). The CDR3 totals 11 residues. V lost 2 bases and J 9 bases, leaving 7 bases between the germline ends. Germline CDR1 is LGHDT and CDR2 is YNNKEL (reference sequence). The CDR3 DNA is TGTGCCAGCAGCCAACAGGGAAAAGCTTTCTTT. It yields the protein CASSQQGKAFF.

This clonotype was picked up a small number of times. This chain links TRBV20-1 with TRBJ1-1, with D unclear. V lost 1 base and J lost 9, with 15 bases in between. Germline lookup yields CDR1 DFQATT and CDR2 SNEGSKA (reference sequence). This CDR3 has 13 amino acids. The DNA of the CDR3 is TGCAGTGCTAGAGGAAGTAGGTTATTGAAAGCTTTCTTT. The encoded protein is CSARGSRLLKAFF.